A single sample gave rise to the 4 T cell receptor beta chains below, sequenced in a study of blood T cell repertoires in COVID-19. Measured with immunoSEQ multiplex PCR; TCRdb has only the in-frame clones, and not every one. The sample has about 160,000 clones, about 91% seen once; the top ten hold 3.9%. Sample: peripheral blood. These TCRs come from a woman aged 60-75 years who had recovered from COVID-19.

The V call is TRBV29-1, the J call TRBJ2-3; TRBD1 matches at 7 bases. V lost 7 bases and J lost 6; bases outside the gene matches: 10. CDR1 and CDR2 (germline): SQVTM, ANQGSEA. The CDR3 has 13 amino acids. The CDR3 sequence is CSAGTARIDTQYF. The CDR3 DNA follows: TGCAGCGCGGGGACAGCGAGAATCGATACGCAGTATTTT.

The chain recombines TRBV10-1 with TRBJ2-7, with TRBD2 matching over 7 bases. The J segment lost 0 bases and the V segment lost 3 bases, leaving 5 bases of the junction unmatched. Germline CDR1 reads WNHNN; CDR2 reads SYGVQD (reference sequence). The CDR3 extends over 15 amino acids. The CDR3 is CASSDPSGASYEQYF. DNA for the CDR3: TGCGCCAGCAGTGACCCAAGCGGGGCCTCCTACGAGCAGTACTTC.

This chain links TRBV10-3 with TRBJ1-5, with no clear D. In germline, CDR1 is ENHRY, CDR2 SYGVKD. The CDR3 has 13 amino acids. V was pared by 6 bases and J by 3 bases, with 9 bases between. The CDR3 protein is CAIRQFPNQPQHF. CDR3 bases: TGTGCCATCAGACAGTTCCCCAATCAGCCCCAGCATTTT.

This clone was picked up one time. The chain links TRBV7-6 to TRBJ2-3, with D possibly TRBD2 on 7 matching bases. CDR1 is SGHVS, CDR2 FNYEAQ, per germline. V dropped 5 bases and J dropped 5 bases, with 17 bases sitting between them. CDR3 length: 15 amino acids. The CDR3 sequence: CASSLRGATGDTQYF. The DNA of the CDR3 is TGTGCCAGCAGCCTACGGGGGGCTACCGGAGATACGCAGTATTTT.